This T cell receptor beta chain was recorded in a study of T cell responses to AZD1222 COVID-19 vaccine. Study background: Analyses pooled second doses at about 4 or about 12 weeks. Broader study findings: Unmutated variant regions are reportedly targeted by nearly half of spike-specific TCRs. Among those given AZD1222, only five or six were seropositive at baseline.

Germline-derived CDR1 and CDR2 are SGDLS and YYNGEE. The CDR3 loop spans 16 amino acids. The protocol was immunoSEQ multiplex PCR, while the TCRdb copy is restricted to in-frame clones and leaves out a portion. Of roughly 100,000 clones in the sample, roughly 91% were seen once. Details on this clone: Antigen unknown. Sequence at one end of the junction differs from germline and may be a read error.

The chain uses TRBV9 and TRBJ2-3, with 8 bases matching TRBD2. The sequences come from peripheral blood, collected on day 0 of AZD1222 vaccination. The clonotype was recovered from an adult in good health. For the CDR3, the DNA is TGTGTCAGCAGCTCTGGGACTAGTGAGAGCACAGATACGCAGTATTTT. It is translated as CVSSSGTSESTDTQYF.